Reported below is one TCR beta chain. Its target is unknown. An end of the junction differs from the germline gene, which may be a read error. Unique molecular identifiers were incorporated into the prepared TCRbeta library. TCRdb passed the PCR reads through MiXCR, listing each CDR3 protein once. The table lists some 830,000 distinct CDR3 sequences, roughly 15% of them singletons. The data stem from a study of T-cell reconstitution after alpha-beta-depleted transplantation in children. Points from the study as a whole: About two months after transplant, alpha-beta T cells reportedly came from several hundred expanded graft clones.

The CDR3 is 16 residues long. CDR1 and CDR2 from the germline V gene are SGHTA and FQGNSA. The chain recombines TRBV7-2 with TRBJ2-5; tentative D call: TRBD2 (5 bases). The clonotype comes from a male patient younger than 18 who had a stem cell transplant for acute lymphoblastic leukemia, so the T cells may come from the graft donor. The material was PBMCs, mostly from graft donor cells, obtained 360 days after TCRalphabeta/CD19-depleted stem cell transplant. DNA for the CDR3: TGTGCCATCAGCTTAGCGAGGTTGGAGAAGCAAGAGACCCAGTACTTC. Its translation is CAISLARLEKQETQYF.